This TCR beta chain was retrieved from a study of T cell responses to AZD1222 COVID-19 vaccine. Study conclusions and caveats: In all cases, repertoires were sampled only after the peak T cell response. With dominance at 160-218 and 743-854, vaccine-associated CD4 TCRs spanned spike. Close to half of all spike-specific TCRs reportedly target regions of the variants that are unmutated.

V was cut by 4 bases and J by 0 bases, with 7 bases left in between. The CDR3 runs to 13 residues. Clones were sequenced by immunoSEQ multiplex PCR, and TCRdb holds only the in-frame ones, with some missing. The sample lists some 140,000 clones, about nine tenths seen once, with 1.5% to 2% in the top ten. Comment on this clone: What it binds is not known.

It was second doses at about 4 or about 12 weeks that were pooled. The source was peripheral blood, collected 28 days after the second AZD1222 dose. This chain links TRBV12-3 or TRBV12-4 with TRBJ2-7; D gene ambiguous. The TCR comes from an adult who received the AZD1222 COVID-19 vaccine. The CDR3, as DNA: TGTGCCAGCAGTTCTGCTGTCTCCTACGAGCAGTACTTC. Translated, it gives CASSSAVSYEQYF.